This T cell receptor beta chain was recorded in a study of radiation and T cells in renal cell carcinoma. Sequenced by immunoSEQ multiplex PCR; TCRdb stores in-frame clones only, minus some. The repertoire has under 200,000 clones, roughly nine tenths of them found once; the top ten carry 11%. Time point specified: blood 4 weeks post-SBRT, at nephrectomy. The treatment denotes: 15 Gy SBRT to primary tumor, nephrectomy 4 weeks later. Nephrectomy followed 15 Gy stereotactic body radiation by 4 weeks. Blood was sampled at baseline, 2 weeks and 4 weeks after SBRT. The tumor was a clear cell renal cell carcinoma. CDR1 GTSNPN and CDR2 SVGIG come from the germline V gene (reference sequence). CDR3 length: 12 residues. The germline V and J ends were trimmed by 4 bases and 0 bases, with 6 bases remaining between them.

The sequencing used blood, collected from a patient whose treatment included radiotherapy and nephrectomy. The clonotype originates from a woman aged 50 to 65 with renal cell carcinoma. This chain connects TRBV30 to TRBJ1-1, with D possibly matching TRBD1 (5 bases). The CDR3 DNA sequence: TGTGCCTGGACAGGGCTGAACACTGAAGCTTTCTTT. Residues: CAWTGLNTEAFF.